This TCR beta chain was identified in a study of T cell responses to AZD1222 COVID-19 vaccine. The protocol was immunoSEQ multiplex PCR, while the TCRdb copy is restricted to in-frame clones and leaves out a portion. This sample yields 130,000 or so clones, of which about 90% are seen a single time; 1.5% to 2% belongs to the top ten. Concerning this clone itself: The antigen remains undetermined.

CDR3 length: 17 amino acids. Trimming took 2 bases from V and 2 from J; bases not matched to a gene: 1. The germline gives CDR1 KGHSH, CDR2 LQKENI. Regarding the study as a whole: Regions left unmutated in variants are reportedly the target of nearly half of spike-specific TCRs. Baseline serostatus was positive in only a handful of AZD1222 recipients. In a largely white British group with more females than males, clonal diversity was possibly underestimated. Elevations in Spike-specific TCR breadth and depth followed administration of two AZD1222 doses.

The TCR was taken from an adult in good health. Specimen: peripheral blood, collected on day 0 of AZD1222 vaccination. This sequence joins TRBV18 and TRBJ2-1; 15 nucleotides line up with TRBD2. In nucleotides, the CDR3 is TGTGCCAGCTCACCAGGACTAGCGGGGGGGACCTACAATGAGCAGTTCTTC. It is translated as CASSPGLAGGTYNEQFF.